This T cell receptor (beta chain) was obtained from a study of blood T cell repertoires in COVID-19. CDR1 and CDR2 from the germline V gene are SQVTM and ANQGSEA. V gave up 0 bases and J gave up 16 bases, with 12 bases separating them. This CDR3 spans 11 amino acids. Method: immunoSEQ multiplex PCR; TCRdb's copy keeps in-frame clones and lacks some. The table shows some 100,000 clones, with about nine tenths occurring only once. Material for sequencing was peripheral blood. This clonotype was sampled from a man in his 60s with acute or convalescent COVID-19. This chain joins TRBV29-1 and TRBJ1-4; the D is unclear. The CDR3 DNA reads as TGCAGCGTTGAAGAGGGAGAGGAATGGTTTTTT. This codes for CSVEEGEEWFF.